This is a list of T cell receptor beta chains from one sample in a study of T-cell reconstitution after alpha-beta-depleted transplantation in children. Each CDR3 protein gets one entry after TCRdb re-called the PCR reads with MiXCR. Of around 450,000 distinct CDR3 sequences listed, about 40% are singletons. The sample here was PBMCs, taken before TCRalphabeta/CD19-depleted stem cell transplant. The receptors come from a girl aged 2 to 9 with aplastic anemia, due to receive a stem cell transplant. Both conserved end residues are part of each CDR3. Fields, in order: clone size, J gene, V gene, D gene, CDR3 protein, CDR3 DNA. D genes are given only for firm matches. Clone size appears in some rows only: once, few, many, or a class for an expanded clone.

size: .
J: TRBJ2-2
V: TRBV6-6
D: .
CDR3: CASSYSSPGELFF
DNA: TGTGCCAGCAGTTACTCGTCCCCGGGGGAGCTGTTTTTT

size: .
J: TRBJ2-1
V: TRBV5-6
D: .
CDR3: CASSSQHDRYSYNEQFF
DNA: TGTGCCAGCAGCTCTCAACATGACAGGTACTCCTACAATGAGCAGTTCTTC

size: .
J: TRBJ2-7
V: TRBV13
D: TRBD1
CDR3: CASSSGQGAAHEQYF
DNA: TGTGCCAGCAGCTCTGGACAGGGGGCGGCCCACGAGCAGTACTTC

size: .
J: TRBJ2-5
V: TRBV5-1
D: .
CDR3: CASSFRAGVETQYF
DNA: TGCGCCAGCAGCTTTCGTGCAGGGGTGGAGACCCAGTACTTC

size: .
J: TRBJ2-1
V: TRBV7-9
D: .
CDR3: CASSVRDLVFF
DNA: TGTGCCAGCAGCGTCCGGGACTTGGTGTTCTTC

size: .
J: TRBJ1-6
V: TRBV6-1
D: .
CDR3: CATPTGGDNSPLHF
DNA: TGTGCCACACCCACTGGGGGGGATAATTCACCCCTCCACTTT

size: few
J: TRBJ2-3
V: TRBV7-6
D: .
CDR3: CASSLGQFSTDTQYF
DNA: TGTGCCAGCAGCTTAGGTCAGTTTAGCACAGATACGCAGTATTTT

size: .
J: TRBJ2-5
V: TRBV20-1
D: .
CDR3: CSAGALNRMVETQYF
DNA: TGCAGTGCAGGGGCCCTGAACAGGATGGTAGAGACCCAGTACTTC

size: many
J: TRBJ2-3
V: TRBV28
D: .
CDR3: CASIGQGLADTQYF
DNA: TGTGCCAGCATCGGGCAGGGGTTGGCAGATACGCAGTATTTT

size: .
J: TRBJ2-7
V: TRBV7-2
D: .
CDR3: CASSLRTETYEQYF
DNA: TGTGCCAGCAGCTTAAGGACGGAGACCTACGAGCAGTACTTC

size: many
J: TRBJ2-7
V: TRBV5-1
D: TRBD2
CDR3: CASKPLAGVVYEQYF
DNA: TGCGCCAGCAAGCCCCTAGCGGGAGTTGTCTACGAGCAGTACTTC

size: .
J: TRBJ2-1
V: TRBV5-1
D: .
CDR3: CASSPSARYNEQFF
DNA: TGCGCCAGCAGCCCATCGGCGCGCTACAATGAGCAGTTCTTC

size: .
J: TRBJ2-7
V: TRBV10-3
D: TRBD1
CDR3: CAISDPTGSPYEQYF
DNA: TGTGCCATCAGTGACCCGACAGGGAGTCCCTACGAGCAGTACTTC

size: .
J: TRBJ1-1
V: TRBV11-1
D: .
CDR3: CASSLESITARARTEAFF
DNA: TGTGCCAGCAGCTTAGAGTCGATAACAGCCCGAGCGAGGACTGAAGCTTTCTTT

size: .
J: TRBJ2-5
V: TRBV28
D: TRBD1
CDR3: CASSFATGQGPRETQYF
DNA: TGTGCCAGCAGTTTTGCAACGGGACAGGGCCCTCGGGAGACCCAGTACTTC

size: .
J: TRBJ2-3
V: TRBV29-1
D: TRBD1
CDR3: CSVGRDRDTDTQYF
DNA: TGCAGCGTTGGTAGGGACAGGGACACAGATACGCAGTATTTT

size: .
J: TRBJ2-3
V: TRBV2
D: TRBD1
CDR3: CASRIGQGSTDTQYF
DNA: TGTGCCAGCAGGATCGGACAGGGTAGCACAGATACGCAGTATTTT

size: many
J: TRBJ2-5
V: TRBV29-1
D: .
CDR3: CSVLVWRETQYF
DNA: TGCAGCGTTCTTGTCTGGCGAGAGACCCAGTACTTC

size: .
J: TRBJ2-7
V: TRBV6-1
D: .
CDR3: CASSTPAEAFYEQYF
DNA: TGTGCCAGCAGTACGCCAGCGGAGGCCTTCTACGAGCAGTACTTC

size: many
J: TRBJ2-1
V: TRBV7-2
D: TRBD2
CDR3: CASSSTLAGGAHEQFF
DNA: TGTGCCAGCAGCTCCACGTTGGCGGGAGGTGCGCATGAGCAGTTCTTC

size: .
J: TRBJ2-5
V: TRBV5-1
D: .
CDR3: CASSLGVAPGETQYF
DNA: TGCGCCAGCAGCTTGGGAGTCGCCCCCGGGGAGACCCAGTACTTC

size: few
J: TRBJ1-2
V: TRBV10-3
D: .
CDR3: CAISVRPDNYGYTF
DNA: TGTGCCATCAGTGTTCGGCCTGATAACTATGGCTACACCTTC

size: .
J: TRBJ1-2
V: TRBV5-1
D: .
CDR3: CASSPQRANYGYTF
DNA: TGCGCCAGCAGCCCGCAGAGGGCGAACTATGGCTACACCTTC

size: .
J: TRBJ2-2
V: TRBV6-5
D: .
CDR3: CASSYLSTGNTGELFF
DNA: TGTGCCAGCAGTTACTTGAGCACAGGGAACACCGGGGAGCTGTTTTTT

size: once
J: TRBJ2-7
V: TRBV12-3/TRBV12-4
D: .
CDR3: CASSFGQGHYEQYF
DNA: TGTGCCAGCAGTTTTGGGCAAGGGCACTACGAGCAGTACTTC

size: few
J: TRBJ2-3
V: TRBV24-1
D: TRBD2
CDR3: CATSDLGLAFPDTQYF
DNA: TGTGCCACCAGTGACTTGGGACTAGCATTCCCAGATACGCAGTATTTT

size: few
J: TRBJ1-1
V: TRBV7-2
D: .
CDR3: CASSTRTVMNTEAFF
DNA: TGTGCCAGCAGCACCAGGACGGTCATGAACACTGAAGCTTTCTTT

size: few
J: TRBJ2-7
V: TRBV4-2
D: TRBD2
CDR3: CASSQDASGRLYEQYF
DNA: TGTGCCAGCAGCCAAGATGCTAGCGGGAGGTTATACGAGCAGTACTTC

size: few
J: TRBJ1-5
V: TRBV12-3/TRBV12-4
D: .
CDR3: CASSLRQENQPQHF
DNA: TGTGCCAGCAGTTTGAGACAGGAGAATCAGCCCCAGCATTTT

size: .
J: TRBJ2-7
V: TRBV29-1
D: TRBD2
CDR3: CSVLRAGTYEQYF
DNA: TGCAGCGTCCTCCGAGCGGGAACCTACGAGCAGTACTTC

size: .
J: TRBJ2-2
V: TRBV28
D: .
CDR3: CASSLWGQGNTGELFF
DNA: TGTGCCAGCAGTTTATGGGGGCAGGGAAACACCGGGGAGCTGTTTTTT

size: .
J: TRBJ1-2
V: TRBV2
D: .
CDR3: CASSVTEYGYTF
DNA: TGTGCCAGCAGTGTCACGGAGTATGGCTACACCTTC

size: many
J: TRBJ2-3
V: TRBV9
D: .
CDR3: CASSYRWGTAGDTQYF
DNA: TGTGCCAGCAGCTATCGGTGGGGGACAGCGGGAGATACGCAGTATTTT

size: .
J: TRBJ2-4
V: TRBV7-9
D: .
CDR3: CASSLKAEKYF
DNA: TGTGCCAGCAGCTTAAAAGCGGAAAAGTACTTC

size: few
J: TRBJ2-3
V: TRBV20-1
D: .
CDR3: CCAGHTAASPSTDTQYF
DNA: TGCTGTGCTGGCCACACCGCCGCTAGCCCTAGCACAGATACGCAGTATTTT

size: .
J: TRBJ2-7
V: TRBV7-9
D: .
CDR3: CASSLVISGPNYEQYF
DNA: TGTGCCAGCAGCTTAGTGATTAGCGGTCCCAACTACGAGCAGTACTTC

size: .
J: TRBJ1-6
V: TRBV7-9
D: TRBD1
CDR3: CATVLTGGNSPLHF
DNA: TGTGCCACCGTCCTGACAGGGGGAAATTCACCCCTCCACTTT

size: few
J: TRBJ1-2
V: TRBV20-1
D: .
CDR3: CSAYRDTSNYGYTF
DNA: TGCAGTGCTTACCGGGACACTTCTAACTATGGCTACACCTTC

size: few
J: TRBJ2-7
V: TRBV7-9
D: TRBD2
CDR3: CASSLGTSGGQYF
DNA: TGTGCCAGCAGCTTAGGGACTAGCGGGGGGCAGTACTTC

size: .
J: TRBJ1-4
V: TRBV20-1
D: .
CDR3: CSARIRLGSTNEKLFF
DNA: TGCAGTGCTAGAATTCGGCTGGGGTCAACTAATGAAAAACTGTTTTTT

size: few
J: TRBJ2-7
V: TRBV10-3
D: .
CDR3: CAISVGGSSYEHYF
DNA: TGTGCCATCAGTGTCGGGGGAAGCTCCTACGAGCATTACTTC

size: once
J: TRBJ2-7
V: TRBV11-1
D: .
CDR3: CASRPSSRGPRTHSSSYEQYF
DNA: TGTGCCAGCAGACCCTCGTCCCGTGGGCCCCGTACCCACTCCTCCTCCTACGAGCAGTACTTC

size: .
J: TRBJ2-5
V: TRBV7-8
D: .
CDR3: CASSFRDDRETQYF
DNA: TGTGCCAGCAGCTTCAGAGATGATAGAGAGACCCAGTACTTC

size: many
J: TRBJ1-2
V: TRBV12-3/TRBV12-4
D: .
CDR3: CASSLARNYGYTF
DNA: TGTGCCAGCAGTTTAGCCAGGAACTATGGCTACACCTTC

size: .
J: TRBJ2-7
V: TRBV13
D: .
CDR3: CASSPRDAEQQYF
DNA: TGTGCCAGCAGCCCCCGGGACGCGGAACAGCAGTACTTC

size: .
J: TRBJ1-5
V: TRBV20-1
D: .
CDR3: CSAKIGPLGVGF
DNA: TGCAGTGCTAAAATCGGACCCCTCGGAGTTGGGTTT

size: .
J: TRBJ2-1
V: TRBV5-1
D: TRBD2
CDR3: CASSWGGPLISSYNEQFF
DNA: TGCGCCAGCAGCTGGGGGGGACCCCTAATCAGCTCCTACAATGAGCAGTTCTTC

size: once
J: TRBJ1-2
V: TRBV5-1
D: .
CDR3: CASSLDQGQYGYTF
DNA: TGCGCCAGCAGCTTGGACCAGGGCCAATATGGCTACACCTTC

size: .
J: TRBJ1-1
V: TRBV25-1
D: .
CDR3: CASSEWVGQGPEDTEAFF
DNA: TGTGCCAGCAGTGAATGGGTTGGCCAGGGGCCGGAGGACACTGAAGCTTTCTTT